The clone carrying this T cell receptor beta chain appeared a single time. Antigen unknown. The sample originates from a study of cytomegalovirus exposure and HLA in healthy donors. Whole-study results and caveats: It was in a later analysis that TCR association rates were seen to vary by HLA locus, highest for DRB1 and lowest for HLA-C.

The PCR employed 60 Vbeta primers together with 13 Jbeta primers. TCRdb's table, derived via immunoSEQ multiplex PCR, lists solely in-frame clones and lacks some. Among some 150,000 clones listed, roughly 83% were seen once. CDR3 length: 15 residues. V lost 2 bases and J lost 2, with 9 bases in between. Germline V gives CDR1 KGHSH, CDR2 LQKENI. The chain couples TRBV18 to TRBJ2-2; D perhaps matches TRBD1 (6 bases). The TCR sequence derives from a woman in her late teens or twenties in good health and CMV-seronegative. Material: PBMCs. The CDR3 loop reads CASSPGQRNTGELFF. The DNA for the CDR3 is TGTGCCAGCTCACCAGGACAGCGAAACACCGGGGAGCTGTTTTTT.